The next 28 T cell receptor beta chains were all read from a single sample in a study of blood T cell repertoires in COVID-19. TCRdb keeps only in-frame clones here, not all; method: immunoSEQ multiplex PCR. Altogether tens of thousands of clones are present, around nine tenths being singletons, with the ten largest covering about 5.2%. Material: peripheral blood. These receptors were obtained from a man between 60 and 70 years old with acute or convalescent COVID-19.

The rearrangement links TRBV6-2 or TRBV6-3 to TRBJ2-1, with 7 bases lining up with TRBD2. The CDR3 totals 17 residues. Per germline, CDR1 MNHEY and CDR2 SVGEGT. The V and J ends lost 3 bases and 5 bases, in that order; junction bases with no gene match: 13. CDR3 loop: CASSYTPRGGRNNEQFF. CDR3 DNA: TGTGCCAGCAGTTATACTCCCCGCGGGGGAAGGAACAATGAGCAGTTCTTC.

V gene TRBV9 combines with J gene TRBJ2-3, with 9 bases that match TRBD2. Trimming took 7 bases from V and 1 from J; bases not matched to a gene: 7. The CDR3 has 15 amino acids. Germline CDR1 reads SGDLS; CDR2 reads YYNGEE. The CDR3, as DNA: TGTGCCAGCGGTGGGGTAGCGGGGGGCACAGATACGCAGTATTTT. Its translation: CASGGVAGGTDTQYF.

The V gene is TRBV19, the J gene TRBJ1-2; D perhaps matches TRBD1 (5 bases). This CDR3 is 17 amino acids long. Trimming removed 5 bases at V and 6 bases at J, with 25 bases between. Looked up from germline, CDR1 is LNHDA and CDR2 is SQIVND (reference sequence). The CDR3 bases are TGTGCCAGTAGTTCCCTGGATAGATCCGGTAAAGGGGATGGCTACACCTTC. Translated, it gives CASSSLDRSGKGDGYTF.

The gene calls are TRBV7-2 and TRBJ2-3; tentative D call: TRBD2 (5 bases). Germline loops: CDR1 SGHTA, CDR2 FQGNSA. This CDR3 has 14 amino acids. V was cut by 5 bases and J by 4 bases, with 13 bases left in between. CDR3 region: CASSNGLPADTQYF. CDR3 bases: TGTGCCAGCAGCAATGGACTGCCGGCAGATACGCAGTATTTT.

This chain joins TRBV19 and TRBJ2-2; a weak D match, TRBD2 (5 bases). The V and J ends lost 3 bases and 1 base respectively, with 9 bases between them. In germline, CDR1 is LNHDA, CDR2 SQIVND (reference sequence). This CDR3 region has 15 residues. The CDR3 region is CASSIIGGNTGELFF. The CDR3 bases are TGTGCCAGTAGTATTATAGGAGGGAACACCGGGGAGCTGTTTTTT.

The chain employs TRBV9 and TRBJ1-3; D is possibly TRBD1 (5 bases). The germline V gene has CDR1 SGDLS and CDR2 YYNGEE. There are 16 residues in the CDR3. Between the trimmed V and J ends, which lost 4 bases and 0 bases, there was a span of 14 bases. The chain's CDR3 is CASSLHDRFSGNTIYF. CDR3 sequence (DNA): TGTGCCAGCAGCCTCCATGACAGATTCTCTGGAAACACCATATATTTT.

The chain links TRBV19 to TRBJ1-5, with 7 bases lining up with TRBD1. The V gene's germline CDR1 is LNHDA and CDR2 SQIVND (reference sequence). The CDR3 covers 15 residues. V shed 7 bases, J shed 4 bases, and the junction held 10 bases outside the gene matches. The CDR3 reads CASTQGQPRNQPQHF. CDR3 coding DNA: TGTGCCAGTACTCAGGGACAGCCGAGAAATCAGCCCCAGCATTTT.

This clone turned up a few times. V gene TRBV4-3 combines with J gene TRBJ1-2; weak D call: TRBD1 (5 bases). CDR3 length: 15 amino acids. Trimming stripped 1 base from V and 7 bases from J, with 16 bases between. The germline CDR1 and CDR2 sequences are LGHNA and YSLEER. The CDR3 loop reads CASSQGDSGLGGYTF. In nucleotides, the CDR3 is TGCGCCAGCAGCCAAGGAGACAGTGGGCTCGGTGGCTACACCTTC.

This chain connects TRBV7-2 to TRBJ2-3; 7 bases agree with TRBD2. CDR3 length: 14 residues. V trimming: 5 bases; J trimming: 2 bases; junction bases outside the gene matches: 4. Germline loops: CDR1 SGHTA, CDR2 FQGNSA. CDR3 in amino acids: CASSKGLFTDTQYF. The CDR3 nucleotides read TGTGCCAGCAGCAAGGGACTATTCACAGATACGCAGTATTTT.

This chain joins TRBV9 and TRBJ2-1; D is possibly TRBD1 (6 bases). V shed 4 bases and J shed 4 bases, with 18 bases lying between them. The CDR3 runs to 16 residues. Per germline, CDR1 SGDLS and CDR2 YYNGEE. The CDR3 bases are TGTGCCAGCAGCCCTCAGGACAGTCCTACTTACAATGAGCAGTTCTTC. Its protein is CASSPQDSPTYNEQFF.

V is TRBV6-2 or TRBV6-3 and J is TRBJ1-2; the D gene is possibly TRBD1 (6 bases). V was shortened by 6 bases and J by 4 bases, with 12 bases between the two germline ends. Germline lookup yields CDR1 MNHEY and CDR2 SVGEGT. This CDR3 comprises 13 residues. CDR3 loop: CASSRQAIYGYTF. CDR3 in DNA: TGTGCCAGCAGCAGACAGGCGATCTATGGCTACACCTTC.

The V gene is TRBV30, the J gene TRBJ2-1; no definite D call. V lost 1 base and J 7 bases, leaving 11 bases between the germline ends. The germline V gene encodes CDR1 GTSNPN and CDR2 SVGIG (reference sequence). CDR3 length: 13 amino acids. Written as DNA, the CDR3 is TGTGCCTGGAGTGGCGTCGGGTTGAATGAGCAGTTCTTC. Translated, it gives CAWSGVGLNEQFF.

The V gene is TRBV30, the J gene TRBJ2-2, with D maybe TRBD2 (5 bases). The CDR3 is made up of 14 amino acids. Germline V CDR1 and CDR2: GTSNPN, SVGIG (reference sequence). With 4 bases removed from V and 2 bases from J, the gap between germline ends came to 11 bases. The CDR3 protein is CAWKPGSNTGELFF. In DNA form, the CDR3 reads TGTGCCTGGAAGCCGGGGAGTAACACCGGGGAGCTGTTTTTT.

J is TRBJ2-3 and V is TRBV10-3; TRBD2 matches at 9 bases. From germline, CDR1 is ENHRY and CDR2 SYGVKD. With V trimmed by 2 bases and J by 6 bases, 6 bases remained unmatched. This CDR3 is 15 amino acids long. DNA of the CDR3: TGTGCCATCAGTGAGAACCTAGCGGGGCGGGATACGCAGTATTTT. Translated: CAISENLAGRDTQYF.

This CDR3 is CASSPPMEDTQYF. For the CDR3, the DNA is TGTGCCAGCAGTCCCCCAATGGAGGATACGCAGTATTTT. V usage is TRBV12-3 or TRBV12-4 and J usage is TRBJ2-3; the D is unclear. V was trimmed by 5 bases and J by 6 bases, leaving 12 bases between them. This CDR3 has 13 residues.

This chain connects TRBV2 to TRBJ1-5; 7 bases map to TRBD1. Trimming removed 3 bases from V and 1 base from J; junction bases left unmatched: 9. This CDR3 has 17 residues. Germline loops: CDR1 SNHLY, CDR2 FYNNEI. CDR3 bases: TGTGCCAGCAGTGACCGAGGGAGCAGGGGGAGCAATCAGCCCCAGCATTTT. This encodes CASSDRGSRGSNQPQHF.

The chain carries TRBV7-9 and TRBJ1-1; 8 nucleotides align to TRBD1. V trimming: 10 bases; J trimming: 7 bases; junction bases outside the gene matches: 8. In germline, CDR1 is SEHNR, CDR2 FQNEAQ (reference sequence). The CDR3 length is 12 residues. The chain's CDR3 is CATDLQGDEAFF. CDR3 DNA sequence: TGTGCCACAGACTTACAGGGGGATGAAGCTTTCTTT.

This chain joins TRBV9 and TRBJ2-5; TRBD2 aligns across 9 bases. The CDR3 contains 16 residues. J lost 2 bases, V lost 3 bases, and 8 bases had no gene match. The germline V gene encodes CDR1 SGDLS and CDR2 YYNGEE. CDR3 residues: CASSASGGNVQETQYF. CDR3 DNA: TGTGCCAGCAGCGCCAGCGGGGGGAACGTACAAGAGACCCAGTACTTC.

The V gene is TRBV19, the J gene TRBJ1-6, with 11 bases aligning to TRBD1. Germline loops: CDR1 LNHDA, CDR2 SQIVND (reference sequence). This CDR3 region has 17 residues. After removal of 5 bases from V and 10 bases from J, the junction contained 13 bases not matched to a gene. The CDR3 region is CASSPLFRTGGASPLHF. The CDR3 DNA reads TGTGCCAGTAGTCCCCTGTTCCGGACAGGGGGCGCGTCACCCCTCCACTTT.

The sample holds one count of this clone. The chain recombines TRBV6-5 with TRBJ1-2; D is undetermined. V gave up 0 bases and J gave up 6 bases, with 17 bases separating them. Germline CDR1 MNHEY, CDR2 SVGAGI. This CDR3 spans 16 amino acids. As DNA, the CDR3 is TGTGCCAGCAGTTACTCTAAGGTCGTGGAGGGAAATGGCTACACCTTC. This translates into CASSYSKVVEGNGYTF.

This clone was counted a single time. The rearrangement uses TRBV6-2 or TRBV6-3 and TRBJ1-1, with 10 nucleotides matching TRBD1. V trimming: 5 bases; J trimming: 5 bases; junction bases outside the gene matches: 11. The V gene's germline CDR1 is MNHEY and CDR2 SVGEGT. The CDR3 has 16 residues. The CDR3 region is CASSLGVDRGRTEAFF. The CDR3 nucleotides are TGTGCCAGCAGTCTTGGAGTGGACAGGGGGAGAACTGAAGCTTTCTTT.

The chain combines TRBV30 with TRBJ1-6, with 9 bases that match TRBD1. From germline, CDR1 is GTSNPN and CDR2 SVGIG (reference sequence). The CDR3 is 14 residues long. The V gene end was trimmed by 1 base and the J gene end by 7 bases; junction bases not matched to a gene: 2. CDR3 DNA sequence: TGTGCCTGGAGTGACGGGACAGGGAATTCACCCCTCCACTTT. It is translated as CAWSDGTGNSPLHF.

Here the CDR3 reads CASSETGHNSPLHF. CDR3 DNA sequence: TGTGCCAGCAGTGAAACAGGGCACAATTCACCCCTCCACTTT. V and J are TRBV2 and TRBJ1-6; perhaps TRBD1 as D (6 bases). V lost 2 bases and J lost 7, with 9 bases in between. The germline CDR1 and CDR2 sequences are SNHLY and FYNNEI. The CDR3 length is 14 residues.

CDR3 nucleotides: TGTGCCAGCAGGTCCGGACCGCTTAGACAGTACGAGCAGTACTTC. As protein: CASRSGPLRQYEQYF. This sequence joins TRBV27 and TRBJ2-7; TRBD1 might be the D (5 bases). The V end was cut by 6 bases, the J end by 4 bases, with 19 bases between. The CDR3 is 15 amino acids. Germline-derived CDR1 and CDR2 are MNHEY and SMNVEV (reference sequence).

This chain uses TRBV6-5 with TRBJ2-7; 9 bases align to TRBD1. CDR1 and CDR2 (germline): MNHEY, SVGAGI. CDR3 length: 14 residues. Trimming at V came to 6 bases and at J to 5 bases, leaving 8 bases not matched to a gene. The CDR3 protein is CASSGDRAADEQYF. For the CDR3, the DNA is TGTGCCAGCAGCGGGGACAGGGCAGCCGACGAGCAGTACTTC.

The table lists this clone with a count of one. This sequence joins TRBV24-1 and TRBJ2-2; D might be TRBD1 (5 bases). The CDR3 is 15 residues long. Germline V gene data show CDR1 as KGHDR and CDR2 as SFDVKD. V was shortened by 2 bases and J by 4 bases, with 10 bases between the two germline ends. CDR3 sequence: CATSDSQGSTGELFF. In DNA, the CDR3 is TGTGCCACCAGTGATTCCCAGGGTTCCACCGGGGAGCTGTTTTTT.

The gene calls are TRBV5-1 and TRBJ2-7; TRBD1 aligns across 8 bases. J was trimmed by 4 bases and V by 4 bases; bases with no gene match: 7. The CDR3 has 14 amino acids. Looked up from germline, CDR1 is SGHRS and CDR2 is YFSETQ. CDR3 bases: TGCGCCAGCAGCACCTCAGGGGGCCTTTACGAGCAGTACTTC. Its translation: CASSTSGGLYEQYF.

The chain joins TRBV5-1 to TRBJ1-5; a possible D gene is TRBD1 (6 bases). This CDR3 has 16 residues. V was pared by 2 bases and J by 5 bases, with 17 bases between. CDR1 and CDR2 from the germline V gene are SGHRS and YFSETQ. The CDR3 DNA reads as TGCGCCAGCAGCTTACCGGGACAACTTAGGGATCAGCCCCAGCATTTT. Protein: CASSLPGQLRDQPQHF. Combining the CDR3 with reference TRBV5-1 and TRBJ1-5 gives the whole variable domain KAGVTQTPRYLIKTRGQQVTLSCSPISGHRSVSWYQQTPGQGLQFLFEYFSETQRNKGNFPGRFSGRQFSNSRSEMNVSTLELGDSALYLCASSLPGQLRDQPQHFGDGTRLSIL.